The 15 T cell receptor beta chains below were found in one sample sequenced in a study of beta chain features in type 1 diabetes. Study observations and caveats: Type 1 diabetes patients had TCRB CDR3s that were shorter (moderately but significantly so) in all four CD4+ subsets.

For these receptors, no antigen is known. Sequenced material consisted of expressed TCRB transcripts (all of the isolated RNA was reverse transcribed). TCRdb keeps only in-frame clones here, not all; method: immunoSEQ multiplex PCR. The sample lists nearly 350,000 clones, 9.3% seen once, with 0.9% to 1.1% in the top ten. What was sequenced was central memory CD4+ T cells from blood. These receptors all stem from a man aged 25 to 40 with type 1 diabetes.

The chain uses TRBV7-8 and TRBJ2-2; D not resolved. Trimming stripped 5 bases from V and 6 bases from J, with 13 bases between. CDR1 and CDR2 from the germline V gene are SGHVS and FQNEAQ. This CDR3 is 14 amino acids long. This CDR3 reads CASSLLGTAGELFF. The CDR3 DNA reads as TGTGCCAGCAGCCTCCTAGGTACGGCCGGGGAGCTGTTTTTT.

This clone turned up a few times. CDR3 sequence (DNA): TGTGCCAGCACCCCCTCGGGCGTTTGGTATGGCTACACCTTC. Residues: CASTPSGVWYGYTF. This chain connects TRBV2 to TRBJ1-2; D is uncertain. The CDR3 is 14 residues long. Germline V gives CDR1 SNHLY, CDR2 FYNNEI. V was cut by 7 bases and J by 5 bases, with 17 bases left in between.

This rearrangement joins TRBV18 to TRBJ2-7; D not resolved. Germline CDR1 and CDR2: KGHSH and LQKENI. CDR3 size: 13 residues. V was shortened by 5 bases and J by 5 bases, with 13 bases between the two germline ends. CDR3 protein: CASSSSSFNEQYF. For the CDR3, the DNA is TGTGCCAGCTCATCTTCGAGCTTCAACGAGCAGTACTTC.

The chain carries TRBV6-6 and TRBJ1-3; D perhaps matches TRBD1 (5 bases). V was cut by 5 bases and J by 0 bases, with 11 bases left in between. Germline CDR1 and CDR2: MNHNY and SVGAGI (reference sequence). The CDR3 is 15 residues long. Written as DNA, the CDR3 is TGTGCCAGCAGTGCCGGGGCCAACTCTGGAAACACCATATATTTT. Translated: CASSAGANSGNTIYF.

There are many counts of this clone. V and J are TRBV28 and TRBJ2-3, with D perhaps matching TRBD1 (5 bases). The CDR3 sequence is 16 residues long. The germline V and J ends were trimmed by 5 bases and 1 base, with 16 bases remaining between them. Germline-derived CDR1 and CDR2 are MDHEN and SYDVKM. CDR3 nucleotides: TGTGCCAGCAGTCCCCCTCCGACAGCAGGCACAGATACGCAGTATTTT. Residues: CASSPPPTAGTDTQYF.

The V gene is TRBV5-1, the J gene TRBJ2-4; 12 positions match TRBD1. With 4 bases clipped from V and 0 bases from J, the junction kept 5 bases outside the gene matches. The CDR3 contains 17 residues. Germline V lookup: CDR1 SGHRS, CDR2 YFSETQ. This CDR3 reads CASSPGQGALAKNIQYF. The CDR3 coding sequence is TGCGCCAGCAGCCCGGGACAGGGGGCCTTAGCCAAAAACATTCAGTACTTC. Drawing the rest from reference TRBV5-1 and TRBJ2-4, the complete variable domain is KAGVTQTPRYLIKTRGQQVTLSCSPISGHRSVSWYQQTPGQGLQFLFEYFSETQRNKGNFPGRFSGRQFSNSRSEMNVSTLELGDSALYLCASSPGQGALAKNIQYFGAGTRLSVL.

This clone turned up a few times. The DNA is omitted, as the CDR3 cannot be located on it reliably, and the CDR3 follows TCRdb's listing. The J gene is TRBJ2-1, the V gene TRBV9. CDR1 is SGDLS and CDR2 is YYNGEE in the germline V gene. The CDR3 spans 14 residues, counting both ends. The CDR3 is CASSVAFGAAEQFF.

As DNA, the CDR3 is TGCGCCAGCAGCCAACGACAGGGGGCTCAGCCCCAGCATTTT. Protein sequence: CASSQRQGAQPQHF. This rearrangement joins TRBV4-3 to TRBJ1-5, with 10 bases matching TRBD1. The J segment lost 6 bases and the V segment lost 2 bases, leaving 1 base of the junction unmatched. Looked up from germline, CDR1 is LGHNA and CDR2 is YSLEER. The CDR3 runs 14 residues.

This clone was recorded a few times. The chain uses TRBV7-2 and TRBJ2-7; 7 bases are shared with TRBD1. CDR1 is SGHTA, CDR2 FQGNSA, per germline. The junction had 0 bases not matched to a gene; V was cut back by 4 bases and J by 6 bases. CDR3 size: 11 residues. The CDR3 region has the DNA TGTGCCAGCAGCTCAGGGGGCGAGCAGTACTTC. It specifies CASSSGGEQYF.

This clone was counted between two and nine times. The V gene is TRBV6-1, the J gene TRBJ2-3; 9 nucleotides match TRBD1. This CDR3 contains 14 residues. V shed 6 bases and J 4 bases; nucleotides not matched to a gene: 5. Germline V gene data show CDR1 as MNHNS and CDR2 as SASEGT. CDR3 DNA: TGTGCCAGCAGGAGGGGACAGGGTCCAGATACGCAGTATTTT. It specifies CASRRGQGPDTQYF.

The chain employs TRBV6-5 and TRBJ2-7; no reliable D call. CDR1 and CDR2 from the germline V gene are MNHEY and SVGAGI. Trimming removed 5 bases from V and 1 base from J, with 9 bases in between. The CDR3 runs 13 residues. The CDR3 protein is CASSERVSYEQYF. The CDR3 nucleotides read TGTGCCAGCAGTGAAAGGGTTTCCTACGAGCAGTACTTC.

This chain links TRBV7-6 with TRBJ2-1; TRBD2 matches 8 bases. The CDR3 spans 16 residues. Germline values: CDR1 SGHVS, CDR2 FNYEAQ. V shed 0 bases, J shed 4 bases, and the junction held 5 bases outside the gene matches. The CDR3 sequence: CASSLATSGSYNEQFF. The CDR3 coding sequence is TGTGCCAGCAGCTTAGCTACTAGCGGTTCTTACAATGAGCAGTTCTTC.

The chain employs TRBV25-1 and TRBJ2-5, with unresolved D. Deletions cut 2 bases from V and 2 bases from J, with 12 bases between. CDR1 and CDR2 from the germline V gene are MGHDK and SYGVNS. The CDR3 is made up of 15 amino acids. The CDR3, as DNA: TGTGCCAGCAGTGAACCCCGACAAACACAAGAGACCCAGTACTTC. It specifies CASSEPRQTQETQYF.

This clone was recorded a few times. The DNA for the CDR3 is TGCAGCGTTGGAATTGGGACCACAGGGCTTGGCTACACCTTC. Amino acid sequence: CSVGIGTTGLGYTF. The chain employs TRBV29-1 and TRBJ1-2; D is perhaps TRBD1 (6 bases). CDR3 length: 14 amino acids. V gave up 4 bases and J gave up 7 bases, with 19 bases separating them. In germline, CDR1 is SQVTM, CDR2 ANQGSEA.

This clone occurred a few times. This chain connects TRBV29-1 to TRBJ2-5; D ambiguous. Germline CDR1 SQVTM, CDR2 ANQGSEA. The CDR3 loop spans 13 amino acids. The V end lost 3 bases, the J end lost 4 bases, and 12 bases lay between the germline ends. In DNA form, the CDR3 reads TGCAGCGTTGATGGGGTTAGCTCAGAGACCCAGTACTTC. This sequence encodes CSVDGVSSETQYF.